These 25 T cell receptor beta chains came from one sample sequenced in a study of cytomegalovirus exposure and HLA in healthy donors. The PCR made use of 60 Vbeta and 13 Jbeta primers. TCRdb keeps only in-frame clones here, not all; method: immunoSEQ multiplex PCR. The sample has about 190,000 clones, 65% to 80% seen once. Sequences were obtained from PBMCs. Receptors originate from a middle-aged woman in good health and CMV-seronegative.

The rearrangement links TRBV5-1 to TRBJ2-1; TRBD1 might be the D (6 bases). Deletions cut 3 bases from V and 3 bases from J, with 13 bases between. The CDR3 is 15 amino acids. Germline-derived CDR1 and CDR2 are SGHRS and YFSETQ. CDR3 sequence (DNA): TGCGCCAGCAGCTCGACAGGTGGGGTCTACAATGAGCAGTTCTTC. Translation gives CASSSTGGVYNEQFF. The whole variable domain, filled in from reference TRBV5-1 and TRBJ2-1, reads KAGVTQTPRYLIKTRGQQVTLSCSPISGHRSVSWYQQTPGQGLQFLFEYFSETQRNKGNFPGRFSGRQFSNSRSEMNVSTLELGDSALYLCASSSTGGVYNEQFFGPGTRLTVL.

This clone was detected a few times. The genes are TRBV29-1 and TRBJ2-5, with D maybe TRBD2 (5 bases). CDR1 is SQVTM, CDR2 ANQGSEA, per germline. Trimming stripped 4 bases from V and 3 bases from J, with 9 bases between. CDR3 size: 12 residues. CDR3 protein: CSVGPGEETQYF. CDR3 nucleotides: TGCAGCGTTGGTCCCGGGGAAGAGACCCAGTACTTC. The full variable domain, in which reference TRBV29-1 and TRBJ2-5 provide the parts outside the CDR3, is SAVISQKPSRDICQRGTSLTIQCQVDSQVTMMFWYRQQPGQSLTLIATANQGSEATYESGFVIDKFPISRPNLTFSTLTVSNMSPEDSSIYLCSVGPGEETQYFGPGTRLLVL.

The sample holds a few counts of this clone. The rearrangement joins TRBV5-5 to TRBJ1-4; 8 bases are shared with TRBD1. The germline V gene has CDR1 SGHKS and CDR2 YYEKEE (reference sequence). The length of the CDR3 is 15 residues. V shed 2 bases, J shed 2 bases, and the junction held 2 bases outside the gene matches. The CDR3 nucleotides are TGTGCCAGCAGCTTCCAGGGGGCGACTAATGAAAAACTGTTTTTT. Its protein product is CASSFQGATNEKLFF.

This clone was picked up one time. V usage is TRBV18 and J usage is TRBJ2-3; 11 nucleotides line up with TRBD1. The germline V gene encodes CDR1 KGHSH and CDR2 LQKENI. The J segment lost 3 bases and the V segment lost 4 bases, leaving 6 bases of the junction unmatched. CDR3 size: 16 residues. The CDR3: CASSLSGQGATDTQYF. The CDR3 nucleotides read TGTGCCAGCTCACTCTCCGGACAGGGGGCGACAGATACGCAGTATTTT. The variable domain in full, completed from reference TRBV18 and TRBJ2-3, reads NAGVMQNPRHLVRRRGQEARLRCSPMKGHSHVYWYRQLPEEGLKFMVYLQKENIIDESGMPKERFSAEFPKEGPSILRIQQVVRGDSAAYFCASSLSGQGATDTQYFGPGTRLTVL.

This chain connects TRBV7-2 to TRBJ2-7, with 8 nucleotides matching TRBD2. This CDR3 spans 14 amino acids. Germline CDR1 and CDR2: SGHTA and FQGNSA. With V trimmed by 5 bases and J by 4 bases, 7 bases remained unmatched. The CDR3 DNA is TGTGCCAGCAGCCGGGGGGGGAGCGTGTACGAGCAGTACTTC. This sequence encodes CASSRGGSVYEQYF.

The gene calls are TRBV5-1 and TRBJ2-7; 9 nucleotides align to TRBD2. V lost 7 bases and J lost 4; bases outside the gene matches: 12. The CDR3 runs to 15 residues. Germline loops: CDR1 SGHRS, CDR2 YFSETQ. CDR3 amino acids: CASGGGGSGSYEQYF. DNA for the CDR3: TGCGCCAGCGGCGGTGGGGGTAGCGGGAGTTACGAGCAGTACTTC. The variable domain in full, completed from reference TRBV5-1 and TRBJ2-7, reads KAGVTQTPRYLIKTRGQQVTLSCSPISGHRSVSWYQQTPGQGLQFLFEYFSETQRNKGNFPGRFSGRQFSNSRSEMNVSTLELGDSALYLCASGGGGSGSYEQYFGPGTRLTVT.

The chain is built from TRBV27 and TRBJ2-2, with D perhaps TRBD2 (5 bases). V was trimmed by 5 bases and J by 0 bases, leaving 13 bases between them. The germline V gene has CDR1 MNHEY and CDR2 SMNVEV (reference sequence). The CDR3 has 16 amino acids. In nucleotides, the CDR3 is TGTGCCAGCAGTCCCCGAGCGGAGACGAACACCGGGGAGCTGTTTTTT. Its protein product is CASSPRAETNTGELFF.

A word on this clone: Germline is not matched at one junction end, which may reflect a read error. This same CDR3 is encoded by further DNA sequences in the sample. V is TRBV5-1 and J is TRBJ2-6; TRBD1 aligns across 8 bases. This CDR3 has 19 amino acids. Germline CDR1 SGHRS, CDR2 YFSETQ. Written as DNA, the CDR3 is TGCGCCAGCAGCTTCACCTCCGGACAGGGAGGCTCTGGGGCCAACGTCCTAACTTTC. It specifies CASSFTSGQGGSGANVLTF.

The chain employs TRBV23-1 and TRBJ2-1; D is perhaps TRBD1 (5 bases). TRBV23-1 is classed as an ORF, of uncertain function. V was trimmed by 0 bases and J by 7 bases, leaving 10 bases between them. CDR3 length: 14 amino acids. DNA of the CDR3: TGCGCCAGCAGTCAATCGCAGGGTATGAATGAGCAGTTCTTC. This sequence encodes CASSQSQGMNEQFF.

The chain recombines TRBV19 with TRBJ1-1; tentatively, D is TRBD1 (5 bases). Germline V gives CDR1 LNHDA, CDR2 SQIVND (reference sequence). The CDR3 runs 15 residues. Trimming removed 5 bases at V and 3 bases at J, with 16 bases between. The CDR3 loop reads CASSFRDWGDTEAFF. The CDR3 coding sequence is TGTGCCAGTAGTTTCAGGGACTGGGGGGACACTGAAGCTTTCTTT.

The chain joins TRBV6-1 to TRBJ1-1, with D unclear. Between the trimmed V and J ends, which lost 4 bases and 1 base, there was a span of 13 bases. The germline V gene has CDR1 MNHNS and CDR2 SASEGT. The CDR3 has 15 amino acids. CDR3 loop: CASSAPTRENTEAFF. CDR3 sequence (DNA): TGTGCCAGCAGTGCTCCGACGAGGGAGAACACTGAAGCTTTCTTT.

This clone was recorded once. The chain combines TRBV7-9 with TRBJ2-7; the D gene is possibly TRBD1 (5 bases). CDR3 size: 12 residues. Germline values: CDR1 SEHNR, CDR2 FQNEAQ (reference sequence). V dropped 0 bases and J dropped 7 bases, with 7 bases sitting between them. Written as DNA, the CDR3 is TGTGCCAGCAGCTTAGCAGGGGTTGAGCAGTACGTC. This translates into CASSLAGVEQYV.

This chain connects TRBV6-5 to TRBJ2-5; TRBD2 agrees at 11 bases. Looked up from germline, CDR1 is MNHEY and CDR2 is SVGAGI. Unmatched junction bases numbered 9, after V lost 7 bases and J lost 11 bases. The CDR3 contains 13 residues. CDR3 bases: TGTGCCAGCAAACTAGCGGGAGTAGGGGAGCAGTACTTC. Translating it yields CASKLAGVGEQYF.

This chain uses TRBV28 with TRBJ1-1; TRBD1 is a possible D gene (6 bases). The germline gives CDR1 MDHEN, CDR2 SYDVKM. V lost 5 bases and J lost 4, with 14 bases in between. This CDR3 comprises 14 residues. The CDR3 reads CASSVPQGSTEAFF. DNA of the CDR3: TGTGCCAGCAGTGTTCCACAGGGTAGCACTGAAGCTTTCTTT.

The gene calls are TRBV6-5 and TRBJ1-5, with 8 bases lining up with TRBD1. The CDR3 length is 14 residues. Germline trimming cut 4 bases from V and 5 bases from J; bases unmatched to any gene: 4. Germline CDR1 is MNHEY and CDR2 is SVGAGI. The CDR3 nucleotides are TGTGCCAGCAGTTTAGGGACAGGCTATCAGCCCCAGCATTTT. This translates into CASSLGTGYQPQHF.

The chain uses TRBV5-6 and TRBJ1-2, with unresolved D. CDR1 SGHDT and CDR2 YYEEEE come from the germline V gene. The germline V and J ends were trimmed by 2 bases and 2 bases, with 10 bases remaining between them. CDR3 length: 14 amino acids. The CDR3 sequence is CASSLTNGNYGYTF. CDR3 nucleotides: TGTGCCAGCAGCTTAACCAACGGGAACTATGGCTACACCTTC.

The CDR3, as DNA: TGCGCCAGCAGCCCGGGAGGGGGCTACGAGCAGTACTTC. Translating gives CASSPGGGYEQYF. The rearrangement joins TRBV4-3 to TRBJ2-7; 8 nucleotides agree with TRBD2. The CDR3 is 13 amino acids. V was clipped by 4 bases and J by 3 bases; unmatched bases: 2. The germline CDR1 and CDR2 sequences are LGHNA and YSLEER.

V usage is TRBV19 and J usage is TRBJ2-2, with D possibly being TRBD1 (5 bases). With 6 bases removed from V and 4 bases from J, the gap between germline ends came to 9 bases. The CDR3 sequence is 13 residues long. CDR1 and CDR2 (germline): LNHDA, SQIVND (reference sequence). DNA for the CDR3: TGTGCCAGTAGGGGGCTTGGCACCGGGGAGCTGTTTTTT. This codes for CASRGLGTGELFF.

This clone was counted once. The junction shows a germline mismatch at one end, possibly a read error. V and J are TRBV7-7 and TRBJ2-1, with D hard to call. The CDR3 runs to 13 residues. Germline lookup yields CDR1 SSHAT and CDR2 FNYEAQ (reference sequence). This CDR3 is CASSPIDYNEQFF. The CDR3 region has the DNA TGTGCTAGCAGCCCGATAGACTACAATGAGCAGTTCTTC.

This clone showed up just once. CDR3 residues: CASWTVGAIYF. CDR3 bases: TGTGCCAGTTGGACAGTAGGCGCCATATATTTT. The genes are TRBV19 and TRBJ1-3, with a weak D call TRBD1 (6 bases). This CDR3 spans 11 amino acids. V lost 8 bases and J 11 bases, leaving 13 bases between the germline ends. Germline values: CDR1 LNHDA, CDR2 SQIVND (reference sequence).

This rearrangement joins TRBV7-9 to TRBJ2-5, with D perhaps TRBD2 (5 bases). Germline V lookup: CDR1 SEHNR, CDR2 FQNEAQ (reference sequence). With 7 bases removed from V and 5 bases from J, the gap between germline ends came to 20 bases. The CDR3 totals 15 residues. This CDR3 reads CASTSSLSREETQYF. CDR3 nucleotide sequence: TGTGCCAGCACCTCAAGCCTTTCGAGGGAGGAGACCCAGTACTTC.

The CDR3 spells CASSFGGRADTGELFF. CDR3 DNA sequence: TGTGCCAGCAGCTTCGGCGGGAGGGCCGACACCGGGGAGCTGTTTTTT. The chain is built from TRBV11-3 and TRBJ2-2, with 9 bases matching TRBD2. CDR3 length: 16 amino acids. V trimming: 3 bases; J trimming: 3 bases; junction bases outside the gene matches: 5. Germline V lookup: CDR1 SGHNT, CDR2 YENEEA.

This clone appeared a few times. CDR3 region: CASSLTGANTIYF. DNA of the CDR3: TGTGCCAGCAGCTTGACAGGGGCGAACACCATATATTTT. This chain links TRBV7-8 with TRBJ1-3; 8 bases align to TRBD1. The CDR3 spans 13 residues. CDR1 and CDR2 (germline): SGHVS, FQNEAQ. The V gene end was trimmed by 3 bases and the J gene end by 7 bases; junction bases not matched to a gene: 2.

V is TRBV7-2 and J is TRBJ1-1, with D uncertain. The V gene's germline CDR1 is SGHTA and CDR2 FQGNSA. CDR3 size: 14 residues. V lost 4 bases and J lost 0, with 9 bases in between. For the CDR3, the DNA is TGTGCCAGCAGCTCGCTTGGGCTGAACACTGAAGCTTTCTTT. Translation gives CASSSLGLNTEAFF.

This sequence joins TRBV5-8 and TRBJ1-5, with D unresolved. The germline V and J ends were trimmed by 2 bases and 6 bases, with 9 bases remaining between them. The germline gives CDR1 SGHTS, CDR2 YDEGEE. The CDR3 has 13 amino acids. In DNA form, the CDR3 reads TGTGCCAGCAGCTTTTCGTTGAGTCAGCCCCAGCATTTT. Protein sequence: CASSFSLSQPQHF.